These 25 T cell receptor beta chains share one sample of origin, sequenced in a study of blood T cell repertoires in COVID-19. Data came from immunoSEQ multiplex PCR; TCRdb stores just in-frame clones and leaves some out. The sample yields 450,000 to 500,000 clones, 80% to 90% seen once. The sequenced sample consisted of PBMCs or T cells enriched from blood (not recorded which). The receptors here all came from a woman aged 55-75 years who had recovered from COVID-19.

The chain combines TRBV12-5 with TRBJ2-2; 7 nucleotides match TRBD1. The junction had 3 bases not matched to a gene; V was cut back by 1 base and J by 4 bases. The germline V gene encodes CDR1 LGHNT and CDR2 FRNRAP. The CDR3 runs 15 residues. The CDR3 DNA sequence: TGTGCTAGTGGTTTGGCCCGACAGGGCACCGGGGAGCTGTTTTTT. Translating it yields CASGLARQGTGELFF. The complete variable domain, with remaining parts taken from reference TRBV12-5 and TRBJ2-2, reads DARVTQTPRHKVTEMGQEVTMRCQPILGHNTVFWYRQTMMQGLELLAYFRNRAPLDDSGMPKDRFSAEMPDATLATLKIQPSEPRDSAVYFCASGLARQGTGELFFGEGSRLTVL.

DNA for the CDR3: TGTGCCACCAGCAGAGCAACAGATACGCAGTATTTT. It translates to CATSRATDTQYF. The rearrangement uses TRBV15 and TRBJ2-3, with no clear D. CDR1 is LNHNV and CDR2 is YYDKDF in the germline V gene (reference sequence). There are 12 residues in the CDR3. V lost 1 base and J lost 3, with 2 bases in between.

The chain carries TRBV6-5 and TRBJ2-7; tentatively, D is TRBD1 (6 bases). V lost 4 bases, J lost 2 bases, and 15 bases lay in between. CDR1 and CDR2 (germline): MNHEY, SVGAGI. The CDR3 is made up of 15 amino acids. CDR3 nucleotide sequence: TGTGCCAGCAGTTCGCCCGGGACATCCACCTACGAGCAGTACGTC. Amino acids: CASSSPGTSTYEQYV.

The chain has TRBV29-1 and TRBJ2-5; possibly TRBD1 for D (6 bases). V dropped 5 bases and J dropped 0 bases, with 10 bases sitting between them. The CDR3 extends over 13 amino acids. Germline-derived CDR1 and CDR2 are SQVTM and ANQGSEA. CDR3 residues: CSVRGQNQETQYF. The CDR3 bases are TGCAGCGTTCGAGGACAGAACCAAGAGACCCAGTACTTC.

The chain combines TRBV10-3 with TRBJ2-7, with a possible D match to TRBD1 (5 bases). This CDR3 region has 12 residues. V was clipped by 8 bases and J by 2 bases, with 10 bases between them. Per germline, CDR1 ENHRY and CDR2 SYGVKD. The CDR3 DNA is TGTGCCATCGCAGACAGCACCTACGAGCAGTACTTC. Its protein product is CAIADSTYEQYF.

The count of this clone is one. The chain joins TRBV18 to TRBJ1-2; 7 bases align to TRBD1. The V segment lost 3 bases and the J segment 6 bases; nucleotides outside the gene matches: 4. The CDR3 has 13 residues. Per the germline V gene, CDR1 is KGHSH and CDR2 is LQKENI. CDR3 DNA sequence: TGTGCCAGCTCACCGGGACAGACTAATGGCTACACCTTC. Encoded protein: CASSPGQTNGYTF.

This chain connects TRBV18 to TRBJ2-2, with D uncertain. This CDR3 has 13 residues. The V end lost 4 bases, the J end lost 4 bases, and 7 bases lay between the germline ends. Looked up from germline, CDR1 is KGHSH and CDR2 is LQKENI. DNA of the CDR3: TGTGCCAGCTCACAACAGTCCACCGGGGAGCTGTTTTTT. This sequence encodes CASSQQSTGELFF.

The CDR3: CASSFAGAGELFF. As DNA, the CDR3 is TGTGCCAGCAGTTTCGCAGGGGCCGGGGAGCTGTTTTTT. The chain is built from TRBV12-3 or TRBV12-4 and TRBJ2-2; maybe TRBD1 (6 bases). Trimming removed 3 bases at V and 6 bases at J, with 8 bases between. The CDR3 has 13 residues.

The chain uses TRBV7-9 and TRBJ2-7, with 9 bases fitting TRBD1. The CDR3 sequence is 14 residues long. Germline V CDR1 and CDR2: SEHNR, FQNEAQ (reference sequence). The junction had 2 bases not matched to a gene; V was cut back by 2 bases and J by 3 bases. CDR3 loop: CASSLTGGDYEQYF. In DNA form, the CDR3 reads TGTGCCAGCAGCTTAACAGGGGGCGACTACGAGCAGTACTTC.

Concerning this clone itself: Other nucleotide sequences from this sample produce the same CDR3. The chain couples TRBV9 to TRBJ1-5; 9 bases align to TRBD1. The junction had 7 bases not matched to a gene; V was cut back by 4 bases and J by 5 bases. The length of the CDR3 is 15 residues. Germline V lookup: CDR1 SGDLS, CDR2 YYNGEE. CDR3 in DNA: TGTGCCAGCAGCCCCAGTACAGGGGGCCATCAGCCCCAGCATTTT. This gives the protein CASSPSTGGHQPQHF.

V gene TRBV7-2 combines with J gene TRBJ1-1; the D is unclear. The CDR3 spans 14 residues. V dropped 10 bases and J dropped 3 bases, with 18 bases sitting between them. CDR1 is SGHTA, CDR2 FQGNSA, per germline. CDR3 sequence: CATKLSDAYTEAFF. CDR3 nucleotides: TGTGCCACTAAACTAAGTGATGCGTACACTGAAGCTTTCTTT. The full variable domain, with the rest looked up from reference TRBV7-2 and TRBJ1-1, is GAGVSQSPSNKVTEKGKDVELRCDPISGHTALYWYRQSLGQGLEFLIYFQGNSAPDKSGLPSDRFSAERTGGSVSTLTIQRTQQEDSAVYLCATKLSDAYTEAFFGQGTRLTVV.

This chain connects TRBV5-6 to TRBJ2-5; the D gene is possibly TRBD1 (6 bases). The CDR3 is 12 residues long. Germline CDR1 SGHDT, CDR2 YYEEEE. The germline V and J ends were trimmed by 1 base and 5 bases, with 6 bases remaining between them. The CDR3 protein is CASSLTGETQYF. As DNA, the CDR3 is TGTGCCAGCAGCTTGACAGGGGAGACCCAGTACTTC. The full variable domain, rest sourced from reference TRBV5-6 and TRBJ2-5, is DAGVTQSPTHLIKTRGQQVTLRCSPKSGHDTVSWYQQALGQGPQFIFQYYEEEERQRGNFPDRFSGHQFPNYSSELNVNALLLGDSALYLCASSLTGETQYFGPGTRLLVL.

The chain has TRBV5-1 and TRBJ2-2; 9 bases fit TRBD2. This CDR3 is built from 14 residues. With 6 bases clipped from V and 4 bases from J, the junction kept 4 bases outside the gene matches. CDR1 is SGHRS and CDR2 is YFSETQ in the germline V gene. Written as DNA, the CDR3 is TGCGCCAGCACCAGCGGGGGGATCACCGGGGAGCTGTTTTTT. Protein sequence: CASTSGGITGELFF.

With respect to this clone: Within the sample, other DNA sequences also encode this same CDR3. The V gene is TRBV5-1, the J gene TRBJ2-3, with 7 bases fitting TRBD2. Germline loops: CDR1 SGHRS, CDR2 YFSETQ. This CDR3 region has 14 residues. After removal of 0 bases from V and 6 bases from J, the junction contained 4 bases not matched to a gene. This chain's CDR3 is CASSLGEGADTQYF. The CDR3 DNA reads as TGCGCCAGCAGCTTGGGGGAGGGTGCTGATACGCAGTATTTT. The entire variable domain, with the rest obtained from reference TRBV5-1 and TRBJ2-3, is as follows: KAGVTQTPRYLIKTRGQQVTLSCSPISGHRSVSWYQQTPGQGLQFLFEYFSETQRNKGNFPGRFSGRQFSNSRSEMNVSTLELGDSALYLCASSLGEGADTQYFGPGTRLTVL.

The genes are TRBV7-9 and TRBJ2-7; no reliable D call. V lost 8 bases and J lost 1, with 9 bases in between. CDR3 size: 12 residues. The germline CDR1 and CDR2 sequences are SEHNR and FQNEAQ (reference sequence). The CDR3 reads CASHHRSYEQYV. The CDR3 bases are TGTGCCAGCCATCACAGATCCTACGAGCAGTACGTC.

This chain connects TRBV9 to TRBJ2-1; 13 positions match TRBD2. Per the germline V gene, CDR1 is SGDLS and CDR2 is YYNGEE. J was trimmed by 8 bases and V by 2 bases; bases with no gene match: 4. The CDR3 consists of 15 residues. CDR3 in amino acids: CASSVTSGGMDEQFF. DNA for the CDR3: TGTGCCAGCAGCGTGACTAGCGGGGGGATGGATGAGCAGTTCTTC. Looking up the rest from reference TRBV9 and TRBJ2-1 gives the full variable domain: DSGVTQTPKHLITATGQRVTLRCSPRSGDLSVYWYQQSLDQGLQFLIQYYNGEERAKGNILERFSAQQFPDLHSELNLSSLELGDSALYFCASSVTSGGMDEQFFGPGTRLTVL.

The V call is TRBV19, the J call TRBJ1-4, with 7 bases fitting TRBD1. The CDR3 is 14 residues long. CDR1 LNHDA and CDR2 SQIVND come from the germline V gene (reference sequence). With V trimmed by 4 bases and J by 7 bases, 6 bases remained unmatched. CDR3 region: CASSTGTVSEKLFF. The CDR3 region has the DNA TGTGCCAGTAGTACGGGGACAGTATCTGAAAAACTGTTTTTT.

The chain employs TRBV2 and TRBJ1-2; D is uncertain. The CDR3 runs to 14 residues. V dropped 8 bases and J dropped 1 base, with 14 bases sitting between them. Looked up from germline, CDR1 is SNHLY and CDR2 is FYNNEI. CDR3: CASGLTGVNYGYTF. The CDR3 DNA follows: TGTGCCAGCGGGCTCACGGGAGTTAACTATGGCTACACCTTC.

This sequence joins TRBV3-1 (or the pseudogene TRBV3-2) and TRBJ2-3; 7 bases align to TRBD1. CDR1 and CDR2 (germline): LGHDT, YNNKEL (reference sequence). CDR3 length: 14 residues. V shed 6 bases and J 2 bases; nucleotides not matched to a gene: 5. CDR3 amino acids: CASRDRENTDTQYF. In nucleotides, the CDR3 is TGTGCCAGCAGAGACAGGGAAAACACAGATACGCAGTATTTT.

The rearrangement uses TRBV19 and TRBJ2-2; D not resolved. The V and J ends lost 4 bases and 2 bases respectively, with 2 bases between them. This CDR3 has 12 amino acids. Germline V CDR1 and CDR2: LNHDA, SQIVND (reference sequence). For the CDR3, the DNA is TGTGCCAGTAGTACTAACACCGGGGAGCTGTTTTTT. Its translation is CASSTNTGELFF.

The rearrangement uses TRBV29-1 and TRBJ1-6; 9 nucleotides align to TRBD1. The CDR3 runs to 14 residues. Germline values: CDR1 SQVTM, CDR2 ANQGSEA. V was pared by 7 bases and J by 7 bases, with 8 bases of the junction left unmatched. The DNA of the CDR3 is TGCAGCGCCCGGACAGGGGATAACAATTCACCCCTCCACTTT. As protein: CSARTGDNNSPLHF.

The rearrangement uses TRBV6-6 and TRBJ1-6; weak D call: TRBD1 (5 bases). Per germline, CDR1 MNHNY and CDR2 SVGAGI (reference sequence). The length of the CDR3 is 13 residues. V was cut by 6 bases and J by 6 bases, with 9 bases left in between. CDR3 loop: CASRDSFNSPLHF. CDR3 DNA sequence: TGTGCCAGCAGAGACAGTTTTAATTCACCCCTCCACTTT.

The chain links TRBV7-8 to TRBJ1-1; D is undetermined. V was shortened by 6 bases and J by 0 bases, with 14 bases between the two germline ends. Per the germline V gene, CDR1 is SGHVS and CDR2 is FQNEAQ. This CDR3 contains 15 residues. The CDR3 region has the DNA TGTGCCAGCAGACCCCGACGAGGGATGAACACTGAAGCTTTCTTT. This translates into CASRPRRGMNTEAFF.

CDR3 nucleotide sequence: TGTGCCATCGGCAGGGCAGAGACCCAGTACTTC. The encoded protein is CAIGRAETQYF. The chain combines TRBV10-3 with TRBJ2-5, with D perhaps TRBD1 (5 bases). V lost 8 bases and J 4 bases, leaving 8 bases between the germline ends. Germline-derived CDR1 and CDR2 are ENHRY and SYGVKD. The CDR3 is made up of 11 amino acids.

V gene TRBV5-5 combines with J gene TRBJ2-2; D is uncertain. The CDR3 is made up of 14 amino acids. Per germline, CDR1 SGHKS and CDR2 YYEKEE (reference sequence). V shed 1 base and J shed 6 bases, with 10 bases lying between them. The CDR3 loop is CASSLSLGPGELFF. As DNA, the CDR3 is TGTGCCAGCAGCTTGTCCCTAGGCCCCGGGGAGCTGTTTTTT.